The 30 T cell receptor beta chains below were found in one sample sequenced in a study of identifying expanded T cells in peripheral blood. Produced via immunoSEQ multiplex PCR; TCRdb's table is partial and in-frame only. The table lists around 130,000 clones, 75% to 90% of them singletons. The source material was blood. The origin of the receptors is a person aged 18-70 years in good health.

This clone was found once. This chain connects TRBV29-1 to TRBJ2-7; D tentatively reads TRBD1 or TRBD2 (6 bases each). The CDR3 has 15 amino acids. Per germline, CDR1 SQVTM and CDR2 ANQGSEA. The V end lost 6 bases, the J end lost 0 bases, and 18 bases lay between the germline ends. CDR3 sequence reads: CSVSKGGFGSYEQYF. CDR3 coding DNA: TGCAGCGTATCGAAGGGGGGTTTCGGCTCCTACGAGCAGTACTTC.

The chain uses TRBV5-1 and TRBJ1-4; 8 bases are a match to TRBD1. V lost 2 bases, J lost 8 bases, and 8 bases stayed unmatched. The V gene's germline CDR1 is SGHRS and CDR2 YFSETQ. This CDR3 comprises 15 residues. CDR3 DNA: TGCGCCAGCAGCTTTCTTGGACAGGGAGGCGAAAAACTGTTTTTT. Its translation is CASSFLGQGGEKLFF. Full variable domain (remainder filled in from reference TRBV5-1 and TRBJ1-4): KAGVTQTPRYLIKTRGQQVTLSCSPISGHRSVSWYQQTPGQGLQFLFEYFSETQRNKGNFPGRFSGRQFSNSRSEMNVSTLELGDSALYLCASSFLGQGGEKLFFGSGTQLSVL.

The chain couples TRBV7-7 to TRBJ2-2, with D possibly TRBD1 on 5 matching bases. This CDR3 is 15 amino acids long. The V end was cut by 5 bases, the J end by 8 bases, with 18 bases between. CDR1 and CDR2 from the germline V gene are SSHAT and FNYEAQ (reference sequence). The CDR3 coding sequence is TGTGCCAGCAGCCAGGGAAGCACGGCTATTGGGGAGCTGTTTTTT. Protein: CASSQGSTAIGELFF.

The table lists this clone with a few counts. The rearrangement links TRBV7-2 to TRBJ1-5; possibly TRBD1 for D (6 bases). V was trimmed by 4 bases and J by 6 bases, leaving 13 bases between them. Germline loops: CDR1 SGHTA, CDR2 FQGNSA. The CDR3 loop spans 14 amino acids. CDR3 DNA sequence: TGTGCCAGCAGCTCCTCAGGGGTAGGTCAGCCCCAGCATTTT. It is translated as CASSSSGVGQPQHF.

This clone was counted between two and nine times. The gene calls are TRBV7-3 and TRBJ2-7, with D possibly TRBD2 on 5 matching bases. There are 14 residues in the CDR3. Trimming cost V 3 bases and J 2 bases, with 11 bases left between them. From germline, CDR1 is SGHTA and CDR2 FQGTGA. For the CDR3, the DNA is TGTGCCAGCAGCTTGGGCGGGTCAACCTACGAGCAGTACTTC. Encoded protein: CASSLGGSTYEQYF.

V and J are TRBV6-1 and TRBJ2-1; TRBD2 might be the D (6 bases). The germline V gene has CDR1 MNHNS and CDR2 SASEGT. CDR3 size: 13 residues. Trimming shortened V by 8 bases and J by 2 bases, and 10 bases separated the two germline ends. The CDR3 loop is CASLASTYNEQFF. Written as DNA, the CDR3 is TGTGCCAGCCTAGCGAGCACCTACAATGAGCAGTTCTTC.

The chain uses TRBV4-1 and TRBJ2-7; 13 bases agree with TRBD2. V was pared by 1 base and J by 0 bases, with 6 bases of the junction left unmatched. CDR1 is MGHRA, CDR2 YSYEKL, per germline. The CDR3 runs 18 residues. The CDR3 sequence: CASSQGLAGGSSSYEQYF. Written as DNA, the CDR3 is TGCGCCAGCAGCCAAGGACTAGCGGGAGGCTCGAGCTCCTACGAGCAGTACTTC.

CDR3 sequence (DNA): TGTGCCAGCAGCCAGAACGGGCGATTCACCGGGGAGCTGTTTTTT. Its protein product is CASSQNGRFTGELFF. This rearrangement joins TRBV7-3 to TRBJ2-2; no firm D call. This CDR3 region has 15 residues. Germline loops: CDR1 SGHTA, CDR2 FQGTGA. Trimming pared 5 bases from V and 4 bases from J, leaving 14 bases between. Based on the CDR3 plus reference TRBV7-3 and TRBJ2-2, the full variable domain is GAGVSQTPSNKVTEKGKYVELRCDPISGHTALYWYRQSLGQGPEFLIYFQGTGAADDSGLPNDRFFAVRPEGSVSTLKIQRTERGDSAVYLCASSQNGRFTGELFFGEGSRLTVL.

The V gene is TRBV29-1, the J gene TRBJ1-5; the match to TRBD1 covers 7 bases. The CDR3 is 14 amino acids. V gave up 6 bases and J gave up 8 bases; unmatched junction bases: 13. From germline, CDR1 is SQVTM and CDR2 ANQGSEA. CDR3 in DNA: TGCAGCGTCTCGAAAGGTACAGGGGATAAGCCCCAGCATTTT. It translates to CSVSKGTGDKPQHF.

This rearrangement joins TRBV5-6 to TRBJ1-1, with a tentative D call TRBD1 (5 bases). Germline-derived CDR1 and CDR2 are SGHDT and YYEEEE. V was cut by 2 bases and J by 4 bases, with 9 bases left in between. The CDR3 is 13 residues long. CDR3: CASSFTGGTEAFF. As DNA, the CDR3 is TGTGCCAGCAGCTTCACGGGGGGCACTGAAGCTTTCTTT.

The chain is built from TRBV10-3 and TRBJ2-6; 8 bases map to TRBD1. Germline V gene sequence: CDR1 ENHRY, CDR2 SYGVKD. V lost 7 bases, J lost 0 bases, and 11 bases stayed unmatched. The CDR3 spans 18 residues. The CDR3 bases are TGTGCCATCATGGACAGGGATGCACCTACCTCTGGGGCCAACGTCCTGACTTTC. Translating gives CAIMDRDAPTSGANVLTF.

The chain has TRBV29-1 and TRBJ2-1; a weak D match, TRBD2 (5 bases). The germline V gene encodes CDR1 SQVTM and CDR2 ANQGSEA. The CDR3 is made up of 14 amino acids. The germline V and J ends were trimmed by 2 bases and 7 bases, with 15 bases remaining between them. Written as DNA, the CDR3 is TGCAGCGTTGAATTGAGCGGAAGCTGGAATGAGCAGTTCTTC. Its translation: CSVELSGSWNEQFF.

The J gene is TRBJ1-1, the V gene TRBV2, with D hard to call. Germline loops: CDR1 SNHLY, CDR2 FYNNEI. The V end lost 2 bases, the J end lost 1 base, and 11 bases lay between the germline ends. This CDR3 comprises 15 residues. In nucleotides, the CDR3 is TGTGCCAGCAGTGAATCCCACAGTCCGAACACTGAAGCTTTCTTT. Encoded protein: CASSESHSPNTEAFF.

The rearrangement uses TRBV28 and TRBJ2-5, with TRBD2 identical over 13 bases. The V segment lost 4 bases and the J segment 4 bases; nucleotides outside the gene matches: 9. The length of the CDR3 is 17 residues. The germline V gene encodes CDR1 MDHEN and CDR2 SYDVKM. The CDR3 coding sequence is TGTGCCAGCAGTTCCCGGACTAGCGGGAGCTGGAGAGAGACCCAGTACTTC. Its protein is CASSSRTSGSWRETQYF.

The chain uses TRBV10-3 and TRBJ1-4, with unresolved D. The CDR3 loop spans 15 amino acids. Germline V gene data show CDR1 as ENHRY and CDR2 as SYGVKD. V lost 3 bases to trimming and J lost 5 bases, with 13 bases between them. CDR3 amino acids: CAISDRTDANEKLFF. The CDR3 DNA sequence: TGTGCCATCAGTGATAGGACGGACGCCAATGAAAAACTGTTTTTT.

Comment on this clone: The germline gene is not matched at one end of the junction; a read error may be the cause. The chain couples TRBV30 to TRBJ1-5; no firm D call. The CDR3 has 14 residues. Germline-derived CDR1 and CDR2 are GTSNPN and SVGIG (reference sequence). The CDR3 DNA reads as TGTGCTTGGAGTGGTCCAAACCCCAATCAGCCCCAGCATTTT. Translated, it gives CAWSGPNPNQPQHF.

The V and J genes are TRBV7-6 and TRBJ2-2; D is uncertain. The CDR3 totals 14 residues. Germline lookup yields CDR1 SGHVS and CDR2 FNYEAQ. V lost 5 bases and J lost 6, with 13 bases in between. In DNA form, the CDR3 reads TGTGCCAGCAGCCACGACTCGGGCGCCGGGGAGCTGTTTTTT. Residues: CASSHDSGAGELFF.

V gene TRBV19 combines with J gene TRBJ2-5, with 11 nucleotides matching TRBD2. Germline-derived CDR1 and CDR2 are LNHDA and SQIVND (reference sequence). V trimming: 5 bases; J trimming: 5 bases; junction bases outside the gene matches: 7. This CDR3 spans 15 amino acids. The CDR3 DNA reads TGTGCCAGTAGTGAAACTAGCGGGAGTTTCGAGACCCAGTACTTC. Protein: CASSETSGSFETQYF.

V usage is TRBV11-2 and J usage is TRBJ2-5; D is unresolved. CDR3 size: 12 residues. V was trimmed by 3 bases and J by 2 bases, leaving 4 bases between them. Germline-derived CDR1 and CDR2 are SGHAT and FQNNGV. CDR3 nucleotide sequence: TGTGCCAGCAGCTTGTTTCAAGAGACCCAGTACTTC. It specifies CASSLFQETQYF.

J is TRBJ1-4 and V is TRBV5-5; no firm D call. Germline CDR1 is SGHKS and CDR2 is YYEKEE (reference sequence). CDR3 size: 12 residues. The germline V and J ends were trimmed by 2 bases and 8 bases, with 7 bases remaining between them. The CDR3 DNA sequence: TGTGCCAGCAGCTTCGAAGTCGAAAAACTGTTTTTT. It encodes CASSFEVEKLFF.

The J gene is TRBJ2-1, the V gene TRBV5-1; 14 bases map to TRBD2. Germline trimming cut 4 bases from V and 6 bases from J; bases unmatched to any gene: 9. Germline lookup yields CDR1 SGHRS and CDR2 YFSETQ. The CDR3 has 17 residues. This chain's CDR3 is CASSQTSGRVYTNEQFF. The CDR3 coding sequence is TGCGCCAGCAGCCAGACTAGCGGGAGGGTCTATACCAATGAGCAGTTCTTC.

This clone occurred once. This chain links TRBV19 with TRBJ1-1, with D unresolved. Germline values: CDR1 LNHDA, CDR2 SQIVND (reference sequence). The CDR3 contains 14 residues. V was trimmed by 1 base and J by 0 bases, leaving 6 bases between them. The CDR3 DNA follows: TGTGCCAGTAGTATAGGGCAGATGAACACTGAAGCTTTCTTT. It specifies CASSIGQMNTEAFF.

This chain uses TRBV27 with TRBJ2-7; 11 bases are shared with TRBD2. This CDR3 is built from 15 residues. CDR1 and CDR2 (germline): MNHEY, SMNVEV (reference sequence). The junction had 4 bases not matched to a gene; V was cut back by 5 bases and J by 1 base. In DNA, the CDR3 is TGTGCCAGCAGTACTGGGACTAGCGGTTCCTACGAGCAGTACTTC. This codes for CASSTGTSGSYEQYF.

This sequence joins TRBV2 and TRBJ2-5; D unresolved. V lost 4 bases and J 2 bases, leaving 8 bases between the germline ends. In germline, CDR1 is SNHLY, CDR2 FYNNEI. The CDR3 is made up of 13 amino acids. In DNA form, the CDR3 reads TGTGCCAGCAGTGGTGCTGGTCAAGAGACCCAGTACTTC. Protein product: CASSGAGQETQYF.

This chain links TRBV29-1 with TRBJ2-2; 8 positions match TRBD2. This CDR3 contains 14 residues. The ends lost 5 bases at V and 0 bases at J; junction bases unmatched: 2. The germline V gene encodes CDR1 SQVTM and CDR2 ANQGSEA. CDR3 DNA: TGCAGCGTTAGCGGGGGTGCGAACACCGGGGAGCTGTTTTTT. This gives the protein CSVSGGANTGELFF.

This chain uses TRBV19 with TRBJ2-1; 9 bases are a match to TRBD1. With 7 bases clipped from V and 5 bases from J, the junction kept 6 bases outside the gene matches. CDR3 length: 14 residues. Germline V CDR1 and CDR2: LNHDA, SQIVND (reference sequence). CDR3 amino acids: CASTHRGPNNEQFF. Written as DNA, the CDR3 is TGTGCCAGTACTCACAGGGGGCCCAACAATGAGCAGTTCTTC.

This chain links TRBV11-3 with TRBJ2-4; maybe TRBD1 (5 bases). Germline values: CDR1 SGHNT, CDR2 YENEEA. The CDR3 length is 17 residues. V was pared by 1 base and J by 1 base, with 14 bases between. The CDR3 DNA reads TGTGCCAGCAGCTTAGGATCAGGGTTAGAGGCCAAAAACATTCAGTACTTC. Translation gives CASSLGSGLEAKNIQYF.

The V call is TRBV6-6, the J call TRBJ1-2, with TRBD1 identical over 8 bases. The V gene end was trimmed by 0 bases and the J gene end by 8 bases; junction bases not matched to a gene: 8. Germline loops: CDR1 MNHNY, CDR2 SVGAGI (reference sequence). This CDR3 is built from 15 residues. CDR3: CASSYSRQGAKGYTF. The CDR3 region has the DNA TGTGCCAGCAGTTACTCTCGCCAGGGGGCAAAGGGCTACACCTTC.

This rearrangement joins TRBV4-1 to TRBJ1-4; no firm D call. Germline V gene data show CDR1 as MGHRA and CDR2 as YSYEKL. V lost 6 bases and J lost 2, with 13 bases in between. There are 15 residues in the CDR3. CDR3 sequence (DNA): TGCGCCAGCAGACTCGGGCCGGGGACTAATGAAAAACTGTTTTTT. Amino acid sequence: CASRLGPGTNEKLFF.

CDR3 in amino acids: CASSVPTSTDTQYF. CDR3 nucleotide sequence: TGTGCCAGCAGCGTTCCTACTAGCACAGATACGCAGTATTTT. The chain links TRBV9 to TRBJ2-3; D is ambiguous. Trimming left V 2 bases short and J 0 bases short, with 7 bases between. The germline V gene encodes CDR1 SGDLS and CDR2 YYNGEE. CDR3 length: 14 residues.